This T cell receptor beta chain was retrieved from a study of cytomegalovirus exposure and HLA in healthy donors. The PCR made use of 60 Vbeta and 13 Jbeta primers. Clones were read by immunoSEQ multiplex PCR, and TCRdb kept only the in-frame ones, dropping some. This sample carries approximately 150,000 clones, 60% to 80% of them seen once, and the ten largest clones take 1.6%. Study-wide results and limits: Later analysis placed DRB1 highest and HLA-C lowest in TCR association rates, which differed by HLA locus. Prior analysis indicated that the majority of TCR beta V segments exhibited productivity approximately 90% or approximately 30% of the time. The analysis excluded some indistinguishable V segments, including TRBV6-2 and TRBV6-3.

Per germline, CDR1 MDHEN and CDR2 SYDVKM. V lost 4 bases to trimming and J lost 5 bases, with 11 bases between them. This CDR3 contains 13 residues. About this clone: The antigen is not known.

The chain employs TRBV28 and TRBJ2-5; TRBD1 is a possible D gene (6 bases). Input material: PBMCs. This sequence was found in a female donor in good health and CMV-seronegative. The CDR3 loop is CASSSDRTETQYF. CDR3 bases: TGTGCCAGCAGTTCTGACAGGACGGAGACCCAGTACTTC.